Each of the 7 T cell receptor beta chains below was sequenced from the same sample in a study of glioma-infiltrating T cells. The iRepertoire nested amplicon-rescue multiplex PCR amplified TCR alpha and beta CDR3s from RNA. A single record per CDR3 protein comes from TCRdb applying MiXCR to the multiplex PCR reads. The sample contains approximately 45,000 distinct CDR3 sequences, 20% to 25% of which appear only once. Material: glioma tissue, nonneoplastic brain tissue, or PBMCs (not recorded which). These receptor sequences come from a human donor with low-grade glioma or glioblastoma, undergoing nonglioma brain surgery, or in good health (not recorded which).

This clonotype appeared many times. The V and J genes are TRBV6-1 and TRBJ2-7; 7 bases are shared with TRBD1. The trim removed 1 base at V and 0 bases at J, leaving 0 bases unmatched. CDR3 length: 14 residues. Germline-derived CDR1 and CDR2 are MNHNS and SASEGT. CDR3 protein: CASSEGDSSYEQYF. The CDR3 bases are TGTGCCAGCAGTGAAGGGGACAGCTCCTACGAGCAGTACTTC.

This clonotype was seen many times. V usage is TRBV28 and J usage is TRBJ2-6; D is uncertain. This CDR3 spans 13 amino acids. From germline, CDR1 is MDHEN and CDR2 SYDVKM. V lost 7 bases, J lost 2 bases, and 6 bases lay in between. The CDR3, as DNA: TGTGCCAGCATGGAAGCTGGGGCCAACGTCCTGACTTTC. Its protein product is CASMEAGANVLTF.

This clonotype was recorded a few times. This chain links TRBV28 with TRBJ2-5; 7 bases match TRBD1. CDR3 length: 13 amino acids. The V gene's germline CDR1 is MDHEN and CDR2 SYDVKM. V shed 2 bases and J 7 bases; nucleotides not matched to a gene: 4. This CDR3 reads CASSLQGVGTQYF. The CDR3 DNA reads as TGTGCCAGCAGTTTACAGGGGGTTGGGACCCAGTACTTC.

This clonotype has at least ten counts. The chain uses TRBV10-2 and TRBJ2-3; 13 bases align to TRBD2. The V and J ends lost 6 bases and 4 bases, in that order; junction bases with no gene match: 10. The germline gives CDR1 WSHSY, CDR2 SAAADI. The CDR3 is made up of 17 amino acids. CDR3 amino acids: CASRGNPGLAGSDTQYF. The CDR3 nucleotides are TGCGCCAGCAGAGGGAACCCGGGACTAGCGGGGTCAGATACGCAGTATTTT.

This clonotype showed up just a few times. The rearrangement links TRBV7-3 to TRBJ2-1; D perhaps matches TRBD2 (5 bases). The germline V and J ends were trimmed by 0 bases and 7 bases, with 13 bases remaining between them. In germline, CDR1 is SGHTA, CDR2 FQGTGA. This CDR3 comprises 15 residues. The CDR3 region is CASSLTGSRANEQFF. The CDR3 DNA follows: TGTGCCAGCAGCTTAACGGGGAGTAGAGCTAATGAGCAGTTCTTC.

This clonotype was recorded many times. The genes are TRBV4-1 and TRBJ1-6, with D unresolved. CDR1 MGHRA and CDR2 YSYEKL come from the germline V gene. Trimming left V 1 base short and J 6 bases short, with 10 bases between. This CDR3 region has 15 residues. CDR3 sequence reads: CASSQVGGRNSPLHF. CDR3 DNA: TGCGCCAGCAGCCAAGTGGGAGGGCGTAATTCACCCCTCCACTTT.

This clonotype was seen at least ten times. The chain joins TRBV10-3 to TRBJ1-1, with D maybe TRBD1 (6 bases). Trimming removed 10 bases at V and 0 bases at J, with 15 bases between. This CDR3 contains 14 residues. Germline values: CDR1 ENHRY, CDR2 SYGVKD. CDR3 sequence reads: CATIAGHMNTEAFF. The CDR3 region has the DNA TGTGCCACTATTGCGGGACATATGAACACTGAAGCTTTCTTT.